A single T cell receptor (beta chain) is shown here with its context. Its specific antigen is unknown. No base quality values were provided; no much bigger clone lies one nucleotide off. The sample is drawn from a study of blood T cell repertoires in COVID-19 (TCRdb year 2020). Study-level background: The collaborator samples originated in the United States, Italy and Spain and spanned the acute and convalescent phases of COVID-19. HLA class I and class II types, where available, came from metadata supplied by the sample provider rather than from assay-based typing. The repertoires were released in a freely available public database intended as a resource for research on the immune response to SARS-CoV-2. The prospective study material was composed of cDNA or gDNA derived from T cells, B-cell-depleted T cells, or PBMCs. Nearly every sample came with metadata listing a de-identified subject ID, COVID-19 status, age in years and sex. The samples were drawn from the first 160 participants of the ongoing ImmuneRACE study and from under 1,500 subjects provided by 6 global collaborators. Subjects who had been exposed to COVID-19, were actively infected with it, or had recovered from it provided the deeply sampled blood TCRbeta repertoires that made up the dataset.

The collaborating institutions used their own protocols to collect whole blood in K2EDTA tubes. For TCRbeta analysis, collaborators shipped samples as frozen whole blood, isolated PBMCs, or DNA extracted from either of those sample types. The germline ends are 11 bases apart after V is trimmed by 5 bases and J by 4 bases. Spanning cysteine to phenylalanine, the CDR3 consists of 13 amino acids. CDR3 DNA is the only sequence kept; it has 39 bases, read in frame from the first base. From a lookup of the germline V gene (reference sequence), CDR1 and CDR2 are LNHDA and SQIVND. TCRbeta CDR3 regions were amplified from genomic DNA using the immunoSEQ Assay, a bias-controlled multiplex PCR. The published analysis was carried out like this. The number of nucleated cells in each sample was estimated by amplification of reference gene primers within the assay. To quantify the absolute abundance of each unique TCRbeta CDR3 rearrangement, sequence reads were collapsed and filtered. For each sample, productive Simpson clonality was calculated as the square root of Simpson's diversity index across productive rearrangements. TCRdb retrieved this table from immuneACCESS and kept in-frame rearrangements only. Not all clones are present; in checked studies, unresolved V genes account for under half, and no reason is known for the remainder. That table is the source of V, J and clone size, and D and trimming were worked out from the DNA. This sample gives 95,000 to 110,000 clones in total; 80% of them show up just once. The ten most abundant clones make up 4.3% of the sample.

What the research found in general, with its limitations: Clinical and demographic metadata were provided uncurated, with the amount varying by source and participant.

This sequence was found in a man in his 70s with acute or convalescent COVID-19. The rearrangement joined TRBV19 to TRBJ1-2; a tentative D match to TRBD1 spans 5 bases. The sequenced sample was peripheral blood. Read as DNA, the sequence is TGTGCCAGTAGTCCGGGGAGGGGCTATGGCTACACCTTC. Its protein product is CASSPGRGYGYTF.